This TCR beta chain was retrieved from a study of blood T cells in healthy people across ages. Study results and limitations: A greater number of naive CD4+ cells and higher diversity distinguished long-lived donors from aged donors. A strong correlation between TCR beta diversity and naive T cell percentage was seen.

The second PCR ran roughly 6 to 11 cycles with a sample-barcoded 5' primer and J-beta primers. Every individual sample yielded 2.5 million or more paired-end reads (each containing CDR3). TCRdb independently ran MiXCR on the 5' RACE reads; one entry per CDR3 protein. Of about 640,000 distinct CDR3 sequences in the sample, about 53% are singletons; the top ten hold roughly 34%. This clonotype occurred a few times. Its target is unknown. The individuals who served as donors were healthy Caucasians living in Russia, aged roughly 6 to 95. V lost 6 bases and J 8 bases, leaving 20 bases between the germline ends. The length of the CDR3 is 15 residues. Germline assignment: CDR1 MNHNS and CDR2 SASEGT.

Sequencing was performed on blood. This chain links TRBV6-1 with TRBJ2-1; D is perhaps TRBD2 (7 bases). This clonotype originated in a man in his sixties in good health. CDR3 DNA: TGTGCCAGCAGACCTTCGAGGGGGGGGGCCGATGAGCAGTTCTTC. The encoded protein is CASRPSRGGADEQFF.